This T cell receptor (beta chain) stems from a study of shared T cell receptors in the human thymus. Produced via immunoSEQ multiplex PCR; TCRdb's table is partial and in-frame only. The sample has roughly 560,000 clones, about 84% seen once. The CDR3 is 15 amino acids. Trimming cost V 5 bases and J 5 bases; bases outside gene matches: 6. The germline V gene has CDR1 SNHLY and CDR2 FYNNEI. This clone appeared a few times. The sample was also linked to a second study, of human thymus T cells. As reported in that work: Donors were healthy Finnish infants having corrective surgery for congenital heart defects. Thymus tissue was removed during corrective cardiac surgery. Highly overlapping thymic repertoires in unrelated individuals were reported by related research.

The chain is built from TRBV2 and TRBJ2-1; 10 nucleotides align to TRBD2. This TCR derives from a boy less than two years old with a congenital heart defect. The sequencing input was thymocytes. Here the CDR3 DNA reads TGTGCCAGCAGTACTACTAGCGGGAAACACAATGAGCAGTTCTTC. Protein: CASSTTSGKHNEQFF.